The 2 T cell receptor beta chains listed next were all sequenced from one sample in a study of Graves' ophthalmopathy and Graves' hyperthyroidism. Amplification of TCR beta CDR3 regions used RNA transcripts. Second-round multiplex PCR followed a first-round RT-PCR using HTBI primers. A single record per CDR3 protein comes from TCRdb applying MiXCR to the multiplex PCR reads. The table records roughly 350,000 distinct CDR3 sequences, about a sixth of them present only once. The sequenced material came from peripheral blood. All receptors come from an adult woman with stable Graves' hyperthyroidism.

The table lists this clonotype with many counts. The chain links TRBV11-3 to TRBJ2-2; 11 bases align to TRBD2. The CDR3 runs to 17 residues. CDR1 is SGHNT, CDR2 YENEEA, per germline. The V gene end was trimmed by 5 bases and the J gene end by 4 bases; junction bases not matched to a gene: 9. The CDR3, as DNA: TGTGCCAGCAGCCCCAGCAGACTAGCGGGATCCACCGGGGAGCTGTTTTTT. Translating gives CASSPSRLAGSTGELFF.

This clonotype has a count of ten or more. V usage is TRBV6-1 and J usage is TRBJ1-5; no firm D call. Per the germline V gene, CDR1 is MNHNS and CDR2 is SASEGT. The germline V and J ends were trimmed by 8 bases and 6 bases, with 11 bases remaining between them. The CDR3 runs to 12 residues. CDR3 protein: CASSNPGQPQHF. In DNA, the CDR3 is TGTGCCAGCTCGAATCCAGGTCAGCCCCAGCATTTT.